This T cell receptor beta chain was sequenced for a study of blood T cells in healthy people across ages. The germline V gene has CDR1 MRHNA and CDR2 SNTAGT. This CDR3 comprises 15 residues. A sample-barcoded 5' primer and a J-beta primer mix were used in a second PCR of roughly 6 to 11 cycles. TCRdb passed the 5' RACE reads through MiXCR, listing each CDR3 protein once. In the table there are about 290,000 distinct CDR3 sequences, 25% to 30% of which are singletons. This clonotype was detected once. J is TRBJ2-5 and V is TRBV6-4; 7 bases fit TRBD2. The better agreement between TRBJ2-1 and the DNA end casts doubt on the J call. Sequences were obtained from blood. This clonotype was sampled from a woman between 65 and 79 years old in good health. The CDR3 loop is CASSDSTGGNNEQFF. The CDR3 DNA reads TGTGCCAGCAGTGACTCGACCGGGGGGAACAATGAGCAGTTCTTC.